This TCR beta chain was sequenced in a study of cytomegalovirus exposure and HLA in healthy donors. V lost 4 bases and J lost 5; bases outside the gene matches: 7. Germline loops: CDR1 SEHNR, CDR2 FQNEAQ (reference sequence). The CDR3 runs 14 residues. Whole-study results and caveats: Three of the chains that were CMV-associated were confirmed in vitro to be specific for CMV antigens. One later analysis, an examination of the 120 validation repertoires, found that first-cohort TCR clusters tended to co-occur in them. Many donors shared some public TCRs, even though most TCR sequences were rare. A list of about 160 TCR beta chains associated with cytomegalovirus was given.

The protocol was immunoSEQ multiplex PCR, while the TCRdb copy is restricted to in-frame clones and leaves out a portion. The sample lists tens of thousands of clones, roughly 90% occurring once. A note on this clone: Its antigen is as yet unknown.

The V gene is TRBV7-9, the J gene TRBJ2-5, with 7 bases that match TRBD2. This TCR derives from a woman younger than 30 in good health and CMV-seronegative. Sequencing was carried out using PBMCs. The CDR3 spells CASSSPVGGETQYF. The CDR3, as DNA: TGTGCCAGCAGCTCCCCGGTGGGGGGGGAGACCCAGTACTTC.